The sequence of this TCR beta chain was determined in a study of beta chain features in type 1 diabetes. In the study overall: Investigators examined approximately 110,000,000 sorted cells across all samples. Study findings and constraints: The analysis here could not establish whether HLA type shapes TCRB rearrangement. TCRB CDR3s from Type 1 diabetes patients were moderately but significantly shorter in all four CD4+ subsets. Patients' naive, central memory and regulatory TCRB repertoires appeared more alike than those of healthy donors.

As every portion of the isolated RNA was reverse transcribed, the sequencing read expressed TCRB transcripts. The table came from immunoSEQ multiplex PCR; TCRdb's copy has only in-frame clones and leaves some out. The table shows over 600,000 clones, with roughly 12% occurring only once. A note on this clone: Antigen: not known. Other DNA sequences of this sample code for an identical CDR3.

From germline, CDR1 is SGHRS and CDR2 YFSETQ. The junction had 7 bases not matched to a gene; V was cut back by 4 bases and J by 5 bases. CDR3 length equals 14 residues. This chain joins TRBV5-1 and TRBJ2-5; 8 nucleotides match TRBD1. The clonotype originates from a man aged 25 to 40 with type 1 diabetes. Specimen: naive CD4+ T cells from blood. The CDR3 protein is CASSLRTGRETQYF. CDR3 nucleotide sequence: TGCGCCAGCAGCCTTCGGACAGGGCGGGAGACCCAGTACTTC.